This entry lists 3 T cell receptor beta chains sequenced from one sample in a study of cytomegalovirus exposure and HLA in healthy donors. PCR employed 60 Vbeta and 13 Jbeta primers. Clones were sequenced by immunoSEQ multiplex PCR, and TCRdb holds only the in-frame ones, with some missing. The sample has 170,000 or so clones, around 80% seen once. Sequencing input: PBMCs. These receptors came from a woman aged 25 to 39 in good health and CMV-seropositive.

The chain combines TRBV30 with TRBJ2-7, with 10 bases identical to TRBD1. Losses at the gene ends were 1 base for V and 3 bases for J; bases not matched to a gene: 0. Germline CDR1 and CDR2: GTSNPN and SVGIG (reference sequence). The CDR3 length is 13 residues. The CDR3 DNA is TGTGCCTGGAGTGGGACAGGGGGCTACGAGCAGTACTTC. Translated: CAWSGTGGYEQYF.

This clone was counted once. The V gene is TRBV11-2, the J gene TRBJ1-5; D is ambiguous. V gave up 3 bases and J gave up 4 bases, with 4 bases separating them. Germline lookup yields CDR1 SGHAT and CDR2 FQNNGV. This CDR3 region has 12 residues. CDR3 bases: TGTGCCAGCAGCTTCGGGAATCAGCCCCAGCATTTT. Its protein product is CASSFGNQPQHF.

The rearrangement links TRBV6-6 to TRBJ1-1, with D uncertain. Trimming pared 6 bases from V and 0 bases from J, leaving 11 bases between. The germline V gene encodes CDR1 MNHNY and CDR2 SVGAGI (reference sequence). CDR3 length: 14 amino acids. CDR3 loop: CASRLLSVNTEAFF. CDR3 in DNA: TGTGCCAGCAGATTATTGAGTGTGAACACTGAAGCTTTCTTT.